This T cell receptor (beta chain) was sequenced during a study of blood T cell repertoires in COVID-19. In the study overall: The study drew acute and convalescent COVID-19 samples from the United States, Italy and Spain. PBMCs, B-cell-depleted T cells, or T cells provided the cDNA or gDNA that made up the material.

This study enrolled people aged 18 to 89 from about 26 US geographic areas. Measured with immunoSEQ multiplex PCR; TCRdb has only the in-frame clones, and not every one. The sample contains a few hundred thousand clones, around 80% of which appear only once. Germline V gene data show CDR1 as SGHRS and CDR2 as YFSETQ. This CDR3 has 18 amino acids. J lost 3 bases, V lost 1 base, and 9 bases had no gene match. V gene TRBV5-1 combines with J gene TRBJ2-5; 13 positions agree with TRBD2. The sequenced sample was PBMCs or T cells enriched from blood (not recorded which). This receptor was identified in a woman aged 40 to 50 with acute COVID-19. CDR3 coding DNA: TGCGCCAGCAGCTTGACTAGCGGGAGGGCCTTGGGAAAAGAGACCCAGTACTTC. Translation: CASSLTSGRALGKETQYF.